Given below is one T cell receptor (beta chain) in context. Its antigen is currently unknown. As part of library construction, unique molecular identifiers were attached to individual cDNA molecules. Each CDR3 protein gets one entry after TCRdb re-called the 5' RACE reads with MiXCR. The table shows 68,000 or so distinct CDR3 sequences, with roughly an eighth occurring only once. The data were obtained in a study of early T cells in non-severe SARS-CoV-2 infection. Study summary: Chains stayed unpaired after sequencing of bulk RNA from unsorted whole blood. Overall study findings and caveats: There was a bias toward anti-spike CD8 responses in VDJdb matching, which missed private and CD4 specificities.

The CDR3 spans 12 residues. V was shortened by 6 bases and J by 5 bases, with 13 bases between the two germline ends. Germline V gene lookup returns CDR1 DFQATT and CDR2 SNEGSKA (reference sequence). The sequence was collected from an adult who was a healthcare worker with PCR-confirmed SARS-CoV-2 infection or an uninfected control (not recorded which). Input material: whole blood. The V gene is TRBV20-1, the J gene TRBJ2-5; D possibly matches TRBD1 or TRBD2 (5 bases each). The CDR3: CSAAREKETQYF. Here the CDR3 DNA reads TGCAGTGCGGCCAGGGAGAAGGAGACCCAGTACTTC.